Following are 21 T cell receptor beta chains from one sample sequenced in a study of cytomegalovirus exposure and HLA in healthy donors (TCRdb year 2017). Library method: the immunoSEQ multiplex PCR assay. TCRdb limited this immuneACCESS table to in-frame rearrangements with V and J called. A share of clones is missing; checked studies link under half to unresolved V genes, and the rest is unexplained. This sample gives about 140,000 clones in total; about 86% of them show up just once. Just under 3% of the sample lies in the top ten. What was sequenced was PBMCs. These receptors originate from a man aged 18 to 29 in good health and CMV-seronegative.

The rearrangement uses TRBV13 and TRBJ2-5, with 8 bases that match TRBD2. V lost 1 base, J lost 4 bases, and 11 bases stayed unmatched. Per the germline V gene, CDR1 is PRHDT and CDR2 is FYEKMQ (reference sequence). This CDR3 region has 17 residues. The CDR3 loop reads CASSLAASGYKGETQYF. CDR3 coding DNA: TGTGCCAGCAGCTTAGCTGCTAGCGGGTATAAGGGAGAGACCCAGTACTTC.

This clone came up a few times. The V gene is TRBV28, the J gene TRBJ2-7; a weak D match, TRBD2 (5 bases). V was clipped by 6 bases and J by 6 bases, with 15 bases between them. The CDR3 has 13 residues. The V gene's germline CDR1 is MDHEN and CDR2 SYDVKM. The CDR3 region is CASSKGLGFEQYF. The CDR3 coding sequence is TGTGCCAGCAGCAAAGGACTCGGCTTCGAGCAGTACTTC.

The chain uses TRBV6-1 and TRBJ2-1; 8 nucleotides align to TRBD1. This CDR3 contains 17 residues. The V gene end was trimmed by 0 bases and the J gene end by 5 bases; junction bases not matched to a gene: 9. Germline V lookup: CDR1 MNHNS, CDR2 SASEGT. CDR3 sequence reads: CASSEAGPGQDDNEQFF. In DNA form, the CDR3 reads TGTGCCAGCAGTGAAGCAGGTCCGGGACAGGACGACAATGAGCAGTTCTTC.

The genes are TRBV2 and TRBJ1-2; the match to TRBD1 covers 7 bases. The J segment lost 4 bases and the V segment lost 0 bases, leaving 8 bases of the junction unmatched. Germline V lookup: CDR1 SNHLY, CDR2 FYNNEI. The CDR3 is 16 amino acids. CDR3 coding DNA: TGTGCCAGCAGTGAAGCGCAAGGGGGCCATTCCTATGGCTACACCTTC. Translating gives CASSEAQGGHSYGYTF.

This clone was seen a single time. V is TRBV7-2 and J is TRBJ2-1, with D perhaps TRBD2 (6 bases). Germline loops: CDR1 SGHTA, CDR2 FQGNSA. Between the trimmed V and J ends, which lost 0 bases and 6 bases, there was a span of 9 bases. The CDR3 runs 14 residues. CDR3 loop: CASSLAGGINEQFF. CDR3 nucleotide sequence: TGTGCCAGCAGCTTAGCGGGAGGAATCAATGAGCAGTTCTTC.

This chain connects TRBV5-8 to TRBJ2-5; the match to TRBD1 covers 7 bases. Germline loops: CDR1 SGHTS, CDR2 YDEGEE. V trimming: 4 bases; J trimming: 9 bases; junction bases outside the gene matches: 9. This CDR3 is 13 amino acids long. The CDR3 protein is CASSARDRVAQYF. CDR3 DNA sequence: TGTGCCAGCAGCGCCCGGGACAGAGTAGCCCAGTACTTC.

This clone was seen a few times. V usage is TRBV21-1 and J usage is TRBJ1-5; the listed D gene, TRBD1, was not tested against the DNA. TRBV21-1 is recorded as a pseudogene. The CDR3 has 16 residues. CDR3 region: CASSMIQGRINQPQHF. Written as DNA, the CDR3 is TGTGCCAGCAGCATGATACAGGGGAGGATCAATCAGCCCCAGCATTTT.

The chain recombines TRBV27 with TRBJ1-2, with D possibly matching TRBD1 (5 bases). Deletions cut 2 bases from V and 4 bases from J, with 14 bases between. Germline-derived CDR1 and CDR2 are MNHEY and SMNVEV (reference sequence). This CDR3 contains 15 residues. This CDR3 reads CASSLAWGLSYGYTF. Here the CDR3 DNA reads TGTGCCAGCAGTTTAGCCTGGGGACTGAGCTATGGCTACACCTTC.

The chain recombines TRBV4-1 with TRBJ2-1; 13 bases fit TRBD2. Germline CDR1 is MGHRA and CDR2 is YSYEKL. V shed 2 bases, J shed 8 bases, and the junction held 3 bases outside the gene matches. The CDR3 runs to 15 residues. The DNA for the CDR3 is TGCGCCAGCAGCCAACAACTAGCGGGAGGGTATGAGCAGTTCTTC. It codes for CASSQQLAGGYEQFF.

This chain uses TRBV4-2 with TRBJ2-2; 8 bases line up with TRBD2. Looked up from germline, CDR1 is LGHNA and CDR2 is YNFKEQ. CDR3 length: 16 residues. V shed 4 bases and J 5 bases; nucleotides not matched to a gene: 9. CDR3 sequence reads: CASSRPAGAGTGELFF. The CDR3 DNA follows: TGTGCCAGCAGCCGACCAGCGGGGGCCGGGACCGGGGAGCTGTTTTTT.

This clone was detected only a few times. The rearrangement links TRBV11-2 to TRBJ2-1; TRBD2 is a possible D gene (5 bases). The CDR3 totals 12 residues. In germline, CDR1 is SGHAT, CDR2 FQNNGV. V lost 0 bases, J lost 15 bases, and 12 bases lay in between. The CDR3 here is CASSLESEVRFF. In DNA form, the CDR3 reads TGTGCCAGCAGCTTAGAGTCGGAGGTGCGGTTCTTC.

The chain has TRBV19 and TRBJ1-5; D gene ambiguous. From germline, CDR1 is LNHDA and CDR2 SQIVND (reference sequence). V lost 7 bases and J 5 bases, leaving 18 bases between the germline ends. The CDR3 length is 15 residues. DNA of the CDR3: TGTGCCAGTAAACAATTCCCAGGATCCCATCAGCCCCAGCATTTT. It encodes CASKQFPGSHQPQHF.

The V and J genes are TRBV4-1 and TRBJ2-3; maybe TRBD1 (5 bases). The CDR3 length is 16 residues. The V gene lost 0 bases and the J gene lost 3 bases, with 13 bases spanning the gap. CDR1 is MGHRA and CDR2 is YSYEKL in the germline V gene. For the CDR3, the DNA is TGCGCCAGCAGCCAAGATTTGAGCAGGGAAACAGATACGCAGTATTTT. As protein: CASSQDLSRETDTQYF.

This chain uses TRBV19 with TRBJ2-2, with D tentatively TRBD2 (6 bases). The V end was cut by 7 bases, the J end by 1 base, with 13 bases between. This CDR3 is 15 amino acids long. The germline CDR1 and CDR2 sequences are LNHDA and SQIVND (reference sequence). This CDR3 is CASNPWRENTGELFF. CDR3 DNA: TGTGCCAGTAATCCGTGGAGGGAGAACACCGGGGAGCTGTTTTTT.

This clone was observed a single time. The J gene is TRBJ2-7, the V gene TRBV11-3, with TRBD1 matching over 12 bases. The CDR3 is 18 residues long. Trimming cost V 5 bases and J 0 bases; bases outside gene matches: 11. The germline gives CDR1 SGHNT, CDR2 YENEEA. CDR3 loop: CASSPGQGASSSSYEQYF. The DNA of the CDR3 is TGTGCCAGCAGCCCGGGACAGGGGGCTTCTTCGAGCTCCTACGAGCAGTACTTC.

This clone came up once. CDR3 nucleotides: TGTGCCAGCAGTCCTCGACAGGGTGTGAACTATGGCTACACCTTC. Its translation: CASSPRQGVNYGYTF. The chain uses TRBV6-5 and TRBJ1-2, with 7 bases identical to TRBD1. The length of the CDR3 is 15 residues. The trim removed 5 bases at V and 2 bases at J, leaving 8 bases unmatched. Germline V lookup: CDR1 MNHEY, CDR2 SVGAGI.

For the CDR3, the DNA is TGTGCCAGCAGCCCAGAGACAGGCTTGACAGATACGCAGTATTTT. This encodes CASSPETGLTDTQYF. The rearrangement joins TRBV14 to TRBJ2-3, with D tentatively TRBD1 (6 bases). Germline assignment: CDR1 SGHDN and CDR2 FVKESK. This CDR3 is 15 amino acids long. V was cut by 4 bases and J by 3 bases, with 14 bases left in between.

This clone was detected once. The chain uses TRBV6-4 and TRBJ2-5, with a tentative D call TRBD1 (6 bases). CDR3 length: 14 residues. Trimming took off 6 bases at V and 5 bases at J, with 16 bases between the two ends. The germline CDR1 and CDR2 sequences are MRHNA and SNTAGT. Here the CDR3 reads CASSGQKLAETQYF. The DNA for the CDR3 is TGTGCCAGCAGCGGACAGAAACTGGCGGAGACCCAGTACTTC.

This chain links TRBV27 with TRBJ2-1; 9 bases map to TRBD1. The V segment lost 6 bases and the J segment 6 bases; nucleotides outside the gene matches: 9. This CDR3 contains 15 residues. CDR1 and CDR2 (germline): MNHEY, SMNVEV (reference sequence). The DNA for the CDR3 is TGTGCCAGCAGCTTGGGGACAGGGTTTTCCAATGAGCAGTTCTTC. It specifies CASSLGTGFSNEQFF.

This chain uses TRBV2 with TRBJ1-5, with 8 nucleotides matching TRBD1. This CDR3 is built from 13 residues. The trim removed 8 bases at V and 4 bases at J, leaving 4 bases unmatched. CDR1 SNHLY and CDR2 FYNNEI come from the germline V gene. The CDR3 nucleotides read TGTGCCAGCGCGGGACAGGATAATCAGCCCCAGCATTTT. As protein: CASAGQDNQPQHF.

The V and J genes are TRBV27 and TRBJ2-7; TRBD2 aligns across 7 bases. The CDR3 runs 14 residues. The germline CDR1 and CDR2 sequences are MNHEY and SMNVEV (reference sequence). The V gene end was trimmed by 1 base and the J gene end by 3 bases; junction bases not matched to a gene: 3. The CDR3 coding sequence is TGTGCCAGCAGTTTATTAGCGGGCGGCTACGAGCAGTACTTC. As protein: CASSLLAGGYEQYF.